This T cell receptor (beta chain) is drawn from a study of blood T cell repertoires in COVID-19. CDR3 length equals 17 residues. V was clipped by 0 bases and J by 4 bases; unmatched bases: 5. CDR1 and CDR2 (germline): SGHNT, YYREEE (reference sequence). Original data processing: Nucleated cell number was recorded as an estimate derived from reference gene primer amplification. Some clones are missing from TCRdb's copy, which holds only in-frame ones; the method was immunoSEQ multiplex PCR. From that table come the V and J calls and clone size; the DNA was used to work out D and trimming. The repertoire holds about 120,000 clones, with 75% to 90% as singletons.

Sequenced: peripheral blood. The TCR comes from a man between 65 and 79 years old with active or convalescent COVID-19. The J gene is TRBJ2-4, the V gene TRBV5-4, with TRBD2 identical over 12 bases. CDR3 loop: CASSLALTSGGKNIQYF. Written as DNA, the CDR3 is TGTGCCAGCAGCTTGGCCCTGACTAGCGGGGGAAAAAACATTCAGTACTTC.